The present T cell receptor beta chain was sequenced within a study of vaccination and CD4 T cells after COVID-19. Background on the study: Blood was drawn a median around 73 days post second dose, range 14 to 241.

This clonotype was counted only a few times. What it binds is not known. Scientists ran DNA taken from cultured CD4+ T cells through the Oncomine TCR Beta short-read assay for sequencing. TCRdb analysed the PCR reads with MiXCR anew, one entry per CDR3 protein. The sample lists approximately 21,000 distinct CDR3 sequences, 60% seen once, with around 9% in the top ten. The treatment is: approximately nine-day PBMC culture with coronavirus spike peptide pools or control peptides (ViraFEST assay). This TCR was sampled from a human donor who had recovered from COVID-19. This specimen consisted of CD4+ T cells from blood, cultured in vitro, obtained after SARS-CoV-2 vaccination.

CDR3 region: CASSSTGGASGELFF. Written as DNA, the CDR3 is TGTGCCAGCAGCTCGACAGGGGGCGCATCCGGGGAGCTGTTTTTT. The chain is built from TRBV7-3 and TRBJ2-2; 10 positions agree with TRBD1. Germline loops: CDR1 SGHTA, CDR2 FQGTGA. V was clipped by 4 bases and J by 6 bases; unmatched bases: 5. CDR3 size: 15 residues.